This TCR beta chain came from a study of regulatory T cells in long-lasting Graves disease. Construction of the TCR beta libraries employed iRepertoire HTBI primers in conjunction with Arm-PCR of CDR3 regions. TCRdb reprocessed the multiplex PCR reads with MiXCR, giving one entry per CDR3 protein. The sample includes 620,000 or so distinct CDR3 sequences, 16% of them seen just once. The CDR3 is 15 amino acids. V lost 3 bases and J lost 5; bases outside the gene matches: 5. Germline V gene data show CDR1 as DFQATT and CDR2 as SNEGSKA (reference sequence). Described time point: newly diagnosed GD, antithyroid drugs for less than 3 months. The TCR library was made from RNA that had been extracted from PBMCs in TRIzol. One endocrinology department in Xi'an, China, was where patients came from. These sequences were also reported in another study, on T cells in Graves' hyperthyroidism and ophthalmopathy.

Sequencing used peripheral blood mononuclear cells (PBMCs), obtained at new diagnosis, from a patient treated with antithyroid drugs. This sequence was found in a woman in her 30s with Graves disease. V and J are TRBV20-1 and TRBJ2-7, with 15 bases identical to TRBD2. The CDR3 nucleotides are TGCAGTGCTAGGGGGACTAGCGGGAGGCCCCACGAGCAGTACTTC. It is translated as CSARGTSGRPHEQYF.